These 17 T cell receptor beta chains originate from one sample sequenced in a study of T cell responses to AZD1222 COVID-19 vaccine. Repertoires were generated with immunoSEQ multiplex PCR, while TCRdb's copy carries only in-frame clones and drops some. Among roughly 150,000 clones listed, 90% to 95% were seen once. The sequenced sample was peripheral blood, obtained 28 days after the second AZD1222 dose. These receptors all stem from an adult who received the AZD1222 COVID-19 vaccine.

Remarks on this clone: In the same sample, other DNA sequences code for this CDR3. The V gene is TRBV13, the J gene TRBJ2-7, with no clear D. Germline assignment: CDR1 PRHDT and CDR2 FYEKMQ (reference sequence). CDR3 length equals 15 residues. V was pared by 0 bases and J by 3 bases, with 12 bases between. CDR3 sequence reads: CASSLGSGLGYEQYF. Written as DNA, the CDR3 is TGTGCCAGCAGCTTAGGGTCGGGTCTTGGCTACGAGCAGTACTTC.

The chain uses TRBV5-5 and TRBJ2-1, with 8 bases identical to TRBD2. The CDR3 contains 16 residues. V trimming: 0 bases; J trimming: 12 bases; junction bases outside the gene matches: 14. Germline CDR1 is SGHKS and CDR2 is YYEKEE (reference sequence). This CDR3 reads CASSLDSGLVSRGQFF. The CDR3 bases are TGTGCCAGCAGCTTGGACTCGGGACTAGTGTCTCGAGGGCAGTTCTTC.

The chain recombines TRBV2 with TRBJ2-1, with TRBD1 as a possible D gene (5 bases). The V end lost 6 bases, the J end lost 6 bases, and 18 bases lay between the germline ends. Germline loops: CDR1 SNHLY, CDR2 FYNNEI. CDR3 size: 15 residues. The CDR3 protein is CASSLQVTGTNEQFF. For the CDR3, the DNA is TGTGCCAGCAGCTTACAGGTCACAGGCACCAATGAGCAGTTCTTC.

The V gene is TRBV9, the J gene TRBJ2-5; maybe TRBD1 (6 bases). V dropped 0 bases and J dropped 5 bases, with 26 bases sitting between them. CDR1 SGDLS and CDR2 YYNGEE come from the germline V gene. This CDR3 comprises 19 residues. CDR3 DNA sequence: TGTGCCAGCAGCGTAGGCAAGCAGGGGCTGGGTAGTCCCCGGGAGACCCAGTACTTC. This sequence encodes CASSVGKQGLGSPRETQYF.

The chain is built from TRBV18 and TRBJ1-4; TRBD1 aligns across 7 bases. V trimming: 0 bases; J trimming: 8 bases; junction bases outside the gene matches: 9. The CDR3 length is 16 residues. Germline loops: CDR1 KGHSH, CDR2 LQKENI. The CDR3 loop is CASSPPGQGGGEKLFF. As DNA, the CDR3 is TGTGCCAGCTCACCACCAGGACAAGGGGGCGGCGAAAAACTGTTTTTT.

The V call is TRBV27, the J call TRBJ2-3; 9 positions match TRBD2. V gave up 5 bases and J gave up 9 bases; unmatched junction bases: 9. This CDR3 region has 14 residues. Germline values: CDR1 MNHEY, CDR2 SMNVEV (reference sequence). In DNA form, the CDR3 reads TGTGCCAGCAGTGGCTGGACTAGCGATGGGACGCAGTATTTT. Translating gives CASSGWTSDGTQYF.

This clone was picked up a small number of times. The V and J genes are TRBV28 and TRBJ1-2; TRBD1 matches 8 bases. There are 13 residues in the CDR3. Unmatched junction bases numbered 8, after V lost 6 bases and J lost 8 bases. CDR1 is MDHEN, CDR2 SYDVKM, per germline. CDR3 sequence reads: CASRTGEVRGYTF. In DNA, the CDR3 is TGTGCCAGCAGGACAGGGGAGGTTCGCGGCTACACCTTC.

The CDR3: CASSALDRGTEAFF. As DNA, the CDR3 is TGTGCCAGCAGCGCCCTGGACAGGGGTACTGAAGCTTTCTTT. The V gene is TRBV9, the J gene TRBJ1-1, with 9 bases aligning to TRBD1. The CDR3 is 14 amino acids. Germline loops: CDR1 SGDLS, CDR2 YYNGEE. Germline trimming cut 3 bases from V and 5 bases from J; bases unmatched to any gene: 5.

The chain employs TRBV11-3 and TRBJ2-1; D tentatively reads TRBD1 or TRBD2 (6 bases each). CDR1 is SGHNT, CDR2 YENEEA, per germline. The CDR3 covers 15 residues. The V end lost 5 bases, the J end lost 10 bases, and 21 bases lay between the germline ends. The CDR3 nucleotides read TGTGCCAGCAGCAAGGGCGGGACATCTGATAGGGAGCAGTTCTTC. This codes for CASSKGGTSDREQFF.

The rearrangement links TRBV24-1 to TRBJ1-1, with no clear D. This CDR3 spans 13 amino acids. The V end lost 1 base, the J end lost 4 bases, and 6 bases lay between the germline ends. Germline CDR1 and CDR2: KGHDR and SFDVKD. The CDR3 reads CATSDFGGTEAFF. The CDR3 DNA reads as TGTGCCACCAGTGATTTCGGCGGCACTGAAGCTTTCTTT.

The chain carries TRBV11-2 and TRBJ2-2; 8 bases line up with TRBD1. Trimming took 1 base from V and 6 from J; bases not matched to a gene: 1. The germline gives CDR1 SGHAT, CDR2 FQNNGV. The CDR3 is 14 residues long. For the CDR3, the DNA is TGTGCCAGCAGCTTAGTGACAGGGGCCGGGGAGCTGTTTTTT. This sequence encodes CASSLVTGAGELFF.

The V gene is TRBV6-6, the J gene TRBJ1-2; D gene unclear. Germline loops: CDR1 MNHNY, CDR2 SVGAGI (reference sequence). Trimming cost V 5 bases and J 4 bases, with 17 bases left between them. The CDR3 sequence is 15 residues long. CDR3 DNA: TGTGCCAGCAGTCGTGGGCAGGACGGCGGCTATGGCTACACCTTC. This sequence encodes CASSRGQDGGYGYTF.

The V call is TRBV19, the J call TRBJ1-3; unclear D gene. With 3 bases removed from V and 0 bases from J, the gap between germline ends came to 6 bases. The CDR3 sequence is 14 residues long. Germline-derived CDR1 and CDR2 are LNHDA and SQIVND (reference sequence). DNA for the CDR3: TGTGCCAGTAGTATTTCCAGCTCTGGAAACACCATATATTTT. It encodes CASSISSSGNTIYF.

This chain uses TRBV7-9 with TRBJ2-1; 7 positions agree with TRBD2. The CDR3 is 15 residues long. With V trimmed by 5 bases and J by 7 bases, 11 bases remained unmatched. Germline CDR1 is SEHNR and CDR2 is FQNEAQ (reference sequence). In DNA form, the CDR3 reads TGTGCCAGCAGCCTAAACGGGGGGAAACGAAATGAGCAGTTCTTC. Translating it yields CASSLNGGKRNEQFF.

This CDR3 reads CASSFPGQTSGNTIYF. The CDR3 DNA follows: TGTGCCAGCAGTTTCCCCGGACAGACCTCTGGAAACACCATATATTTT. The gene calls are TRBV28 and TRBJ1-3, with D perhaps TRBD1 (6 bases). The germline CDR1 and CDR2 sequences are MDHEN and SYDVKM. Trimming took 3 bases from V and 0 from J, leaving 12 bases between them. The CDR3 loop spans 16 amino acids.

Here the CDR3 DNA reads TGTGCCAGCAGCGCCGACCGACAGACGCATGGCTACACCTTC. Translated: CASSADRQTHGYTF. The J gene is TRBJ1-2, the V gene TRBV6-5, with D possibly being TRBD1 (5 bases). The ends were cut back, 6 bases at V and 6 bases at J, with 17 bases in the middle. The CDR3 runs 14 residues. Per the germline V gene, CDR1 is MNHEY and CDR2 is SVGAGI.

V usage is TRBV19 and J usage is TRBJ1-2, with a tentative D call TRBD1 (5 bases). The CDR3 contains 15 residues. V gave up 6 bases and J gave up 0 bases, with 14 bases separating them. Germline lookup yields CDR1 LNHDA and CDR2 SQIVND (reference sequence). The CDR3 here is CASRQQEIANYGYTF. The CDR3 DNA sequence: TGTGCCAGTAGGCAACAGGAGATTGCTAACTATGGCTACACCTTC.